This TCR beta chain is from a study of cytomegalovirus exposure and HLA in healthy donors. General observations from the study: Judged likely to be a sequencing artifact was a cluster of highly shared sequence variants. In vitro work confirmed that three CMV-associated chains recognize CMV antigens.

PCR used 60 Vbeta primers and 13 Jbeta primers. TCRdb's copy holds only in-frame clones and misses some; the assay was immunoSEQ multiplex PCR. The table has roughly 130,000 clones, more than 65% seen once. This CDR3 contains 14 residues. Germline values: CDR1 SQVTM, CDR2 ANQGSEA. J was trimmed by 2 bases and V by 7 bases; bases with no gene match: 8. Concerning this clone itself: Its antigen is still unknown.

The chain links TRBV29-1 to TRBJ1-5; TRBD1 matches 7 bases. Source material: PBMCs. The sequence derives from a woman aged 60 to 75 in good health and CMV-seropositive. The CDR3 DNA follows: TGCAGCGCCGGGAACAGGGGTGGCAATCAGCCCCAGCATTTT. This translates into CSAGNRGGNQPQHF.